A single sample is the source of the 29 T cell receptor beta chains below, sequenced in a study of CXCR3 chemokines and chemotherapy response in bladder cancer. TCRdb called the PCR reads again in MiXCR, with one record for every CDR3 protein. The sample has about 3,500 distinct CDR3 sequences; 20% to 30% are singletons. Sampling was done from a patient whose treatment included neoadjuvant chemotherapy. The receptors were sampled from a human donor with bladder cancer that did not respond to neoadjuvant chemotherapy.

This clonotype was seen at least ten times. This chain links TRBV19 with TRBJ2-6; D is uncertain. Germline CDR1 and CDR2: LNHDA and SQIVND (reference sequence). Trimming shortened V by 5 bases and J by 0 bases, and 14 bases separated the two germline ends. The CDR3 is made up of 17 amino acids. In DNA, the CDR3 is TGTGCCAGTAGTTCAGGTCTAGGAAACTCTGGGGCCAACGTCCTGACTTTC. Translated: CASSSGLGNSGANVLTF.

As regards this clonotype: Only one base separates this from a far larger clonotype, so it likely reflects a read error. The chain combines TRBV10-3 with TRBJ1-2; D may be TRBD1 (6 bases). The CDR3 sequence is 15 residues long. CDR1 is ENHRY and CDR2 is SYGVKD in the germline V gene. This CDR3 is CASSLDRRINYSYTF. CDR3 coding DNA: TGTGCCAGCAGTCTTGACAGGAGAATCAACTATAGCTACACCTTC.

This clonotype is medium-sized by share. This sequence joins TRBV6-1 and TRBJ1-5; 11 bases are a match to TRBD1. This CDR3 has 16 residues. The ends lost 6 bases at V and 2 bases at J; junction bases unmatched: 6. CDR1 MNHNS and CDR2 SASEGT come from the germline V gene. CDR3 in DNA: TGTGCCAGCAGGGGACAGGGGGTGGTCGGCAATCAGCCCCAGCATTTT. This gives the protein CASRGQGVVGNQPQHF.

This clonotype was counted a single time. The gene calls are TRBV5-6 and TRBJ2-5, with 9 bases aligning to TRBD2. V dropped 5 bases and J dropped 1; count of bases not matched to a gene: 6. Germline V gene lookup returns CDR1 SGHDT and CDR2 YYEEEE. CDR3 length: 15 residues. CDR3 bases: TGTGCCAGCAGACTAGCGGGCAGAGGCCAAGAGACCCAGTACTTC. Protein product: CASRLAGRGQETQYF.

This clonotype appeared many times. The CDR3 here is CASSQDRTGPAYEQYF. In nucleotides, the CDR3 is TGCGCCAGCAGCCAAGATCGGACAGGGCCCGCCTACGAGCAGTACTTC. The gene calls are TRBV4-1 and TRBJ2-7; TRBD1 aligns across 8 bases. Germline assignment: CDR1 MGHRA and CDR2 YSYEKL. The length of the CDR3 is 16 residues. Germline trimming cut 0 bases from V and 2 bases from J; bases unmatched to any gene: 6.

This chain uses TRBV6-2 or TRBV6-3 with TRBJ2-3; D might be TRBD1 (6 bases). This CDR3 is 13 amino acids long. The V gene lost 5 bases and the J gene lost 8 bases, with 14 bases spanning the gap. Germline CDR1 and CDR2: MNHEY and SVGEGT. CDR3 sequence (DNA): TGTGCCAGCAGTAGGGGGACCTATAGTACGCAGTATTTT. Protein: CASSRGTYSTQYF.

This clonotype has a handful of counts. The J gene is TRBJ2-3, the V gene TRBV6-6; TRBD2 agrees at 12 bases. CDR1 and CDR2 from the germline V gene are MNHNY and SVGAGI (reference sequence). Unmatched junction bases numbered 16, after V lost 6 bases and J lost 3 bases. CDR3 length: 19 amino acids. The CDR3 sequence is CASSNPSGGAIVVTDTQYF. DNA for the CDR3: TGTGCCAGCAGCAACCCTAGCGGGGGGGCGATCGTTGTGACAGATACGCAGTATTTT.

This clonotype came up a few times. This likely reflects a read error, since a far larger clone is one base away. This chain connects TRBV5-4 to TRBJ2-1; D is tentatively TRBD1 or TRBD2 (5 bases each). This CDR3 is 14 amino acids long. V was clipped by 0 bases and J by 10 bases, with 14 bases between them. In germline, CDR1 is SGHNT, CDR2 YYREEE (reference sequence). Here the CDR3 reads CASSLGPGAYEQFF. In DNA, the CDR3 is TGTGCCAGCAGCTTGGGCCCCGGGGCCTACGAGCAGTTCTTC.

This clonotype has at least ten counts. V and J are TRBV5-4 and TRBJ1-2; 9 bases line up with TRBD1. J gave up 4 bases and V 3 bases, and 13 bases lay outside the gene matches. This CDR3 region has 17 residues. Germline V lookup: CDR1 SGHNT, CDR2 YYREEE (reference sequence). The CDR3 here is CASSSDPPGQGFYGYTF. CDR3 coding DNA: TGTGCCAGCAGCTCCGACCCCCCGGGACAGGGTTTCTATGGCTACACCTTC. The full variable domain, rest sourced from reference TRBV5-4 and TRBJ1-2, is ETGVTQSPTHLIKTRGQQVTLRCSSQSGHNTVSWYQQALGQGPQFIFQYYREEENGRGNFPPRFSGLQFPNYSSELNVNALELDDSALYLCASSSDPPGQGFYGYTFGSGTRLTVV.

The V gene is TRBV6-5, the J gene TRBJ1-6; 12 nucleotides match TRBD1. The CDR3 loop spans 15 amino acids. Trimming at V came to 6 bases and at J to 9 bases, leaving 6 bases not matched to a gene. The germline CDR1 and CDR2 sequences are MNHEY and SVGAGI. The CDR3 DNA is TGTGCCAGCAGGGAGGGACAGGGGGCGATTTCACCCCTCCACTTT. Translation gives CASREGQGAISPLHF.

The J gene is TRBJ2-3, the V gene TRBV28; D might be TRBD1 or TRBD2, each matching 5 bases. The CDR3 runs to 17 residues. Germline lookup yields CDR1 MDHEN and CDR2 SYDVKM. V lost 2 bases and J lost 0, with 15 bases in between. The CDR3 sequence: CASSLGTPGSSTDTQYF. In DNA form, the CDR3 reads TGTGCCAGCAGTTTAGGGACCCCGGGGAGTAGCACAGATACGCAGTATTTT.

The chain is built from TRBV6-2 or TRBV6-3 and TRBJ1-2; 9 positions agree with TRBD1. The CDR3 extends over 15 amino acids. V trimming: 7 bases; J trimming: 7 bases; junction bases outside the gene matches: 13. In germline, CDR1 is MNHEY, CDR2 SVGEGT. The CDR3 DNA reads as TGTGCCAGCACTTTACAGGGGGCAGGGTTGAGTGGCTACACCTTC. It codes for CASTLQGAGLSGYTF.

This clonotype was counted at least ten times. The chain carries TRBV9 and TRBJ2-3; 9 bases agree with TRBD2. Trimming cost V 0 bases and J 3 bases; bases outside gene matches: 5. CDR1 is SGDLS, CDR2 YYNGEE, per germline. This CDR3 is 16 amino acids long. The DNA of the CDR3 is TGTGCCAGCAGCGTAGTGGCGGGGGGGCCAACAGATACGCAGTATTTT. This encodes CASSVVAGGPTDTQYF.

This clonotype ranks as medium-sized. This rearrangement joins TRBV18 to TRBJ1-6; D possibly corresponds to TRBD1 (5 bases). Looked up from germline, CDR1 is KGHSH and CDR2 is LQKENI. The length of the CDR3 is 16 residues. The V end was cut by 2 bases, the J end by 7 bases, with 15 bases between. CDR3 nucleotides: TGTGCCAGCTCACCATTGGATTCGGGGGGGAATTCACCCCTCCACTTT. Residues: CASSPLDSGGNSPLHF.

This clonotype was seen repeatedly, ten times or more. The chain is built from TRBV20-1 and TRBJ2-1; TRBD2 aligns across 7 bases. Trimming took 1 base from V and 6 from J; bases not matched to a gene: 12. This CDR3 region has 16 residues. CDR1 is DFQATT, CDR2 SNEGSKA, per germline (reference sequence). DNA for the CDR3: TGCAGTGCTAGAGTTGAGAGCGGGGTAAGAGGCAATGAGCAGTTCTTC. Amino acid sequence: CSARVESGVRGNEQFF.

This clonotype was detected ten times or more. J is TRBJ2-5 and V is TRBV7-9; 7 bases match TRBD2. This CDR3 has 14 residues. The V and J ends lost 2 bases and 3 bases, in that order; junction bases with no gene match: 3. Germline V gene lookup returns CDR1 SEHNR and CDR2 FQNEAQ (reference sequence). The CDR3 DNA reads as TGTGCCAGCAGCTTACTTGCGGGGGAAGAGACCCAGTACTTC. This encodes CASSLLAGEETQYF.

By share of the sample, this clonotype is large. In DNA, the CDR3 is TGTGCCAGCAGCTCCCGACGGGTCTATGGCTACACCTTC. Translated: CASSSRRVYGYTF. The chain is built from TRBV7-2 and TRBJ1-2, with D unclear. The CDR3 runs 13 residues. Trimming cost V 4 bases and J 4 bases, with 10 bases left between them. Germline assignment: CDR1 SGHTA and CDR2 FQGNSA.

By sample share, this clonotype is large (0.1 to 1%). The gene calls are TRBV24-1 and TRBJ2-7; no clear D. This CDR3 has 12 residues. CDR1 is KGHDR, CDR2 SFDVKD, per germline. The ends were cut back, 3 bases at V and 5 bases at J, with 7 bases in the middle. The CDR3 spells CATSDDKDEQYF. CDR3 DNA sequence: TGTGCCACCAGTGATGACAAGGACGAGCAGTACTTC.

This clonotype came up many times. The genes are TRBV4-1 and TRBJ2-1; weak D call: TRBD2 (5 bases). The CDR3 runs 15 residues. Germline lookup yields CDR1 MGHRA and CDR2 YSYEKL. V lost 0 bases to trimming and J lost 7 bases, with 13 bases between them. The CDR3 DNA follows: TGCGCCAGCAGCCAAGATCGCTTAGCGAGGAATGAGCAGTTCTTC. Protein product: CASSQDRLARNEQFF.

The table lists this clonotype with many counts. CDR3 region: CASSIDSSAGELFF. In DNA, the CDR3 is TGTGCCAGTAGTATAGATTCTAGCGCCGGGGAGCTGTTTTTT. The chain joins TRBV19 to TRBJ2-2; a possible D gene is TRBD2 (6 bases). Trimming pared 0 bases from V and 6 bases from J, leaving 8 bases between. The CDR3 is made up of 14 amino acids. Germline CDR1 LNHDA, CDR2 SQIVND (reference sequence).

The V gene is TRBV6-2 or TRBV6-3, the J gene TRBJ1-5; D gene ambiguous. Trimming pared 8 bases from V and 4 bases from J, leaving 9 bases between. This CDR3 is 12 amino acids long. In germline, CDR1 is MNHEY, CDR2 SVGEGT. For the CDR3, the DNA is TGTGCCAGCCAAGAAATGAATCAGCCCCAGCATTTT. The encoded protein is CASQEMNQPQHF.

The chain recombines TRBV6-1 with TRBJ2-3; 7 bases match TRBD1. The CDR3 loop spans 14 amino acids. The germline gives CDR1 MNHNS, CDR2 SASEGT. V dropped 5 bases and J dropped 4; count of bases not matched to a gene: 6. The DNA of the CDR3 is TGTGCCAGCAGTAAGACAGGGTTCCCAGATACGCAGTATTTT. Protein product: CASSKTGFPDTQYF.

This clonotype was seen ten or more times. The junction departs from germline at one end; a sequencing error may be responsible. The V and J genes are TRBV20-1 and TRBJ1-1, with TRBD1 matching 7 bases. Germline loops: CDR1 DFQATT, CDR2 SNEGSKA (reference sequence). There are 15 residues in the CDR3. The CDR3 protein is CSARAIPGGNTEAFF. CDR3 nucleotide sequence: TGCAGTGCCAGAGCTATCCCAGGGGGAAACACTGAAGCTTTCTTT.

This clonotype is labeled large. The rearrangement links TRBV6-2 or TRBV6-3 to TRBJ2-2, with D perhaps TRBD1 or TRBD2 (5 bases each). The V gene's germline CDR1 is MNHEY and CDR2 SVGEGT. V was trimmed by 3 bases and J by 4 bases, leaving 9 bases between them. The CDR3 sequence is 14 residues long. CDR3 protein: CASSYWGSTGELFF. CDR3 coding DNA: TGTGCCAGCAGTTATTGGGGGTCCACCGGGGAGCTGTTTTTT.

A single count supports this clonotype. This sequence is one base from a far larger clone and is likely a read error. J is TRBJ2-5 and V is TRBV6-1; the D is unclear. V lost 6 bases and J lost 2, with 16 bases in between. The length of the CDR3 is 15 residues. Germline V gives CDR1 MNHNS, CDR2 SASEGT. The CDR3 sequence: CASSPSRTKQETQYF. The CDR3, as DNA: TGTGCCAGCAGCCCGTCACGGACGAAACAAGAGACCCAGTACTTC.

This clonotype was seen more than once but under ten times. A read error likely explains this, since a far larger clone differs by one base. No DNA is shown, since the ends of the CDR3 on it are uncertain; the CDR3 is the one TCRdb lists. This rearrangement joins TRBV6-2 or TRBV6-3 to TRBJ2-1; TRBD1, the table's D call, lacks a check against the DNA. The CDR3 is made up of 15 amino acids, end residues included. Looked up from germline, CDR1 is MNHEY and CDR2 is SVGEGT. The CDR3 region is CASSTSTARAGGYTF.

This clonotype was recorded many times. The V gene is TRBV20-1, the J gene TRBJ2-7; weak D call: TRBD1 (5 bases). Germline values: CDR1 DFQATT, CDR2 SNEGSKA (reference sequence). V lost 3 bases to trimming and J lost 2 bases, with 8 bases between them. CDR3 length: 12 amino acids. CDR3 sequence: CSASQGTYEQYF. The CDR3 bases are TGCAGTGCTAGTCAGGGTACCTACGAGCAGTACTTC.

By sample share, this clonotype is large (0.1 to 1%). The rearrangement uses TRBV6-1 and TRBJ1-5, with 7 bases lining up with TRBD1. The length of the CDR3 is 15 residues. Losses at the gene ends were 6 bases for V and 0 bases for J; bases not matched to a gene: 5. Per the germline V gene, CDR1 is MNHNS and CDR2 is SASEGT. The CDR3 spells CASSLTGDSNQPQHF. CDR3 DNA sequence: TGTGCCAGCAGCCTAACAGGGGATAGCAATCAGCCCCAGCATTTT.

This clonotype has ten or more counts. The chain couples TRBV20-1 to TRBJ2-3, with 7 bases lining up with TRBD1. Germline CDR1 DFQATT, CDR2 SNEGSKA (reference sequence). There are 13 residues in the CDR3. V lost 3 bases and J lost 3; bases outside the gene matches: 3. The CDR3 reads CSASRQGTDTQYF. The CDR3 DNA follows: TGCAGTGCTAGCAGACAGGGAACAGATACGCAGTATTTT.